This TCR beta chain was obtained from a study of T cells in Graves' hyperthyroidism and ophthalmopathy. Study-wide results and caveats: The model anticipated ophthalmopathy a median 6.5 months pre-onset.

This clonotype was seen at least ten times. Its specificity is unknown. The study left out patients who had uncontrolled infection, other autoimmune disease, pregnancy or lactation. In making diagnoses, clinical symptoms, serum thyroxine and TRAb, thyroid ultrasound and orbital computed tomography were all used. From RNA transcripts, TCR beta CDR3 regions were amplified. Researchers ran a first-round RT-PCR on the TCR CDR3 using the HTBI primer set. TCRdb reprocessed the multiplex PCR reads via MiXCR and lists one record per CDR3 protein. The repertoire holds roughly 650,000 distinct CDR3 sequences, with about a sixth as singletons. Material for sequencing was blood. This clonotype was sampled from a middle-aged woman with Graves' ophthalmopathy.

CDR3 loop: CSVEAGGIYEQYF. The CDR3 nucleotides are TGCAGCGTGGAGGCGGGAGGAATCTACGAGCAGTACTTC. The V call is TRBV29-1, the J call TRBJ2-7; 8 bases align to TRBD2. The germline CDR1 and CDR2 sequences are SQVTM and ANQGSEA. V was clipped by 6 bases and J by 3 bases; unmatched bases: 7. The CDR3 sequence is 13 residues long.